The T cell receptor beta chain under discussion was sequenced for a study of T cells in Graves' hyperthyroidism and ophthalmopathy. CDR1 is MNHNY, CDR2 SVGAGI, per germline (reference sequence). Deletions cut 0 bases from V and 1 base from J, with 6 bases between. The CDR3 consists of 14 residues. The sample holds a few counts of this clonotype. From RNA transcripts, TCR beta CDR3 regions were amplified. The TCR CDR3 first-round RT-PCR relied on the HTBI primer set. TCRdb analysed the multiplex PCR reads with MiXCR anew, one entry per CDR3 protein. The data show about 600,000 distinct CDR3 sequences, around 15% seen once.

The gene calls are TRBV6-6 and TRBJ1-1; no firm D call. The sequencing input was blood. This TCR was recovered from a woman aged 45-65 years with Graves' ophthalmopathy. The chain's CDR3 is CASSYSVKNTEAFF. For the CDR3, the DNA is TGTGCCAGCAGTTACTCGGTCAAGAACACTGAAGCTTTCTTT.